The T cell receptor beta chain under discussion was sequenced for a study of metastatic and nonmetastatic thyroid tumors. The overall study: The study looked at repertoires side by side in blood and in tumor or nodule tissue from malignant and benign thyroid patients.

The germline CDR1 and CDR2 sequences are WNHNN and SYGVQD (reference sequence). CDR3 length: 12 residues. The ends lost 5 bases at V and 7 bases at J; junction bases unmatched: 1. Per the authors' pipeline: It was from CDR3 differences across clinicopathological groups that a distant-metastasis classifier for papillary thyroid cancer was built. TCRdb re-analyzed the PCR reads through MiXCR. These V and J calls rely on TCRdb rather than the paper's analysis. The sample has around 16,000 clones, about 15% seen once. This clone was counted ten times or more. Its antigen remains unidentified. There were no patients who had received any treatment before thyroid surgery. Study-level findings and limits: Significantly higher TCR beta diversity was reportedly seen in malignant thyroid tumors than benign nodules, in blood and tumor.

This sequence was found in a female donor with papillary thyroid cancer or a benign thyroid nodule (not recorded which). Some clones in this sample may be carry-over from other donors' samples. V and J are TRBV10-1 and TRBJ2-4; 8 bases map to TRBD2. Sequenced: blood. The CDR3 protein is CASSPGGNIQYF. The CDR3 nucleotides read TGCGCCAGCAGTCCGGGGGGGAACATTCAGTACTTC.